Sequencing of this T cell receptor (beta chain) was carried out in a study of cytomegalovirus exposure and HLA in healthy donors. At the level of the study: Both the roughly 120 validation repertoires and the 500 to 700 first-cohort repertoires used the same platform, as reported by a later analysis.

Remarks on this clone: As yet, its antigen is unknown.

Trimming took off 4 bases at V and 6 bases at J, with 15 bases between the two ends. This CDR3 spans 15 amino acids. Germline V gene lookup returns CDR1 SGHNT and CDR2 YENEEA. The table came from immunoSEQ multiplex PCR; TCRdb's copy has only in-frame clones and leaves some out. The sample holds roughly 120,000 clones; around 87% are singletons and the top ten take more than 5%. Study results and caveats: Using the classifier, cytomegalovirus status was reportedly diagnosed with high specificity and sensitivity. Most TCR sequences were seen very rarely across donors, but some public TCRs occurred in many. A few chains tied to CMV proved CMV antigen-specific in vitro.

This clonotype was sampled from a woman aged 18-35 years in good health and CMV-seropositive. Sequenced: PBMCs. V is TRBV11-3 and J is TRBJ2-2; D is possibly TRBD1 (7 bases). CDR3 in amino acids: CASSSGGTVPGELFF. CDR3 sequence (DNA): TGTGCCAGCAGCTCGGGCGGGACAGTTCCCGGGGAGCTGTTTTTT.